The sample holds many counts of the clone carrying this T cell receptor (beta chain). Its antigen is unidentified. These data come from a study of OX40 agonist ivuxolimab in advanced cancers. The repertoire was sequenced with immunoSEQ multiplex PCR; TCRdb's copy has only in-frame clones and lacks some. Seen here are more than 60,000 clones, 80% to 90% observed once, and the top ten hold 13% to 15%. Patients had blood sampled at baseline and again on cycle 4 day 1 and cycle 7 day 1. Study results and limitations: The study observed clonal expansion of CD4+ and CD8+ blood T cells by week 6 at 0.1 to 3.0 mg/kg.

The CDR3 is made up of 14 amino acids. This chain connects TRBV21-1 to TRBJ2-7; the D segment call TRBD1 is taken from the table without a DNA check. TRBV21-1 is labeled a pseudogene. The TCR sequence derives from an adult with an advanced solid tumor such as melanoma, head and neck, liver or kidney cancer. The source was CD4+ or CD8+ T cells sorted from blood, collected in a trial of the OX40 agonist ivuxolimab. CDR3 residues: CASSKRQGAYEQYF. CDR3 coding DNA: TGTGCCAGCAGCAAACGGCAGGGGGCCTACGAGCAGTACTTC.